The 16 T cell receptor beta chains reported below all come from one sample, sequenced in a study of T cell repertoires in cytomegalovirus infection. TCRdb re-called the reads with MiXCR, one entry per CDR3 protein. The table has hundreds of thousands of distinct CDR3 sequences, 30% to 40% seen once; the top ten hold around an eighth. These TCRs are of unknown antigen specificity. The source material was cultured CD8+ T cells from PBMCs, sampled from culture after CMV antigen stimulation. The receptors here all came from a human donor in good health (CMV status not recorded). Some clones in this sample may be carry-over from other donors' samples.

A word on this clonotype: A read error may account for a junction end that differs from germline. The chain links TRBV27 to TRBJ2-1, with TRBD2 identical over 9 bases. CDR1 and CDR2 (germline): MNHEY, SMNVEV (reference sequence). CDR3 length equals 15 residues. CDR3 in amino acids: CANSLSGGPYNEQFF. CDR3 DNA sequence: TGTGCCAACAGTCTTAGCGGGGGCCCTTACAATGAGCAGTTCTTC.

V is TRBV7-6 and J is TRBJ1-5, with D perhaps TRBD1 (6 bases). Germline lookup yields CDR1 SGHVS and CDR2 FNYEAQ. V lost 1 base and J lost 2, with 12 bases in between. The CDR3 totals 16 residues. The CDR3 region is CASSLGPTGRNQPQHF. The CDR3, as DNA: TGTGCCAGCAGCTTAGGCCCGACAGGTCGCAATCAGCCCCAGCATTTT.

This clonotype occurred many times. This chain uses TRBV6-5 with TRBJ2-5; 8 bases match TRBD1. Germline lookup yields CDR1 MNHEY and CDR2 SVGAGI. The CDR3 covers 15 residues. After removal of 2 bases from V and 9 bases from J, the junction contained 11 bases not matched to a gene. CDR3: CASSYGQGSGGAQYF. The CDR3 region has the DNA TGTGCCAGCAGTTACGGACAGGGAAGCGGAGGGGCCCAGTACTTC.

This clonotype has more than one count but fewer than ten. This chain uses TRBV12-3 or TRBV12-4 with TRBJ1-1; possibly TRBD1 for D (6 bases). Trimming took 3 bases from V and 5 from J, leaving 13 bases between them. The CDR3 has 14 amino acids. The chain's CDR3 is CASSFSTGLTEAFF. In DNA, the CDR3 is TGTGCCAGCAGTTTTAGTACAGGGTTGACTGAAGCTTTCTTT.

Written as DNA, the CDR3 is TGTGCTAGTGGTTCCGGACTTTTAGAGACCCAGTACTTC. Translation: CASGSGLLETQYF. The V call is TRBV12-5, the J call TRBJ2-5, with D possibly being TRBD2 (5 bases). V lost 4 bases to trimming and J lost 4 bases, with 10 bases between them. This CDR3 comprises 13 residues. Germline CDR1 is LGHNT and CDR2 is FRNRAP.

The chain uses TRBV4-3 and TRBJ2-3; D is possibly TRBD1 (6 bases). The germline gives CDR1 LGHNA, CDR2 YSLEER. The CDR3 contains 15 residues. Trimming cost V 1 base and J 2 bases, with 10 bases left between them. The CDR3, as DNA: TGCGCCAGCAGCCAAGGTACAGGGAACACAGATACGCAGTATTTT. Residues: CASSQGTGNTDTQYF.

The genes are TRBV4-1 and TRBJ2-7; TRBD1 matches 12 bases. This CDR3 contains 18 residues. The V gene end was trimmed by 0 bases and the J gene end by 5 bases; junction bases not matched to a gene: 11. Germline V lookup: CDR1 MGHRA, CDR2 YSYEKL. The CDR3 DNA follows: TGCGCCAGCAGCCAAGACCCCGGGACAGGGGGCGTTGGAGACGAGCAGTACTTC. Translated: CASSQDPGTGGVGDEQYF.

The chain joins TRBV11-2 to TRBJ2-1; a weak D match, TRBD1 (6 bases). This CDR3 is 18 amino acids long. Deletions cut 0 bases from V and 3 bases from J, with 18 bases between. The V gene's germline CDR1 is SGHAT and CDR2 FQNNGV. The CDR3 spells CASSLEGPGQGYYNEQFF. The DNA for the CDR3 is TGTGCCAGCAGCTTAGAGGGCCCCGGCCAGGGGTACTACAATGAGCAGTTCTTC. The complete variable domain, with remaining parts taken from reference TRBV11-2 and TRBJ2-1, reads EAGVAQSPRYKIIEKRQSVAFWCNPISGHATLYWYQQILGQGPKLLIQFQNNGVVDDSQLPKDRFSAERLKGVDSTLKIQPAKLEDSAVYLCASSLEGPGQGYYNEQFFGPGTRLTVL.

The chain carries TRBV2 and TRBJ2-7, with TRBD1 as a possible D gene (6 bases). This CDR3 is 15 amino acids long. The germline V and J ends were trimmed by 6 bases and 3 bases, with 18 bases remaining between them. Germline V gene sequence: CDR1 SNHLY, CDR2 FYNNEI. The CDR3 DNA is TGTGCCAGCAGACGACTGGGACACCTACTCTACGAGCAGTACGTC. This sequence encodes CASRRLGHLLYEQYV.

This clonotype was seen a handful of times. The V call is TRBV27, the J call TRBJ1-1, with D possibly TRBD1 on 5 matching bases. This CDR3 has 16 residues. Trimming cost V 3 bases and J 1 base, with 15 bases left between them. Germline assignment: CDR1 MNHEY and CDR2 SMNVEV (reference sequence). CDR3 sequence: CASSFYGTVGNTEAFF. The CDR3 bases are TGTGCCAGCAGTTTCTACGGGACGGTGGGGAACACTGAAGCTTTCTTT.

For this clonotype: At one end, the junction sequence differs from germline, possibly due to a read error. The chain recombines TRBV4-3 with TRBJ2-1; perhaps D is TRBD1 or TRBD2 (6 bases each). Germline V gene sequence: CDR1 LGHNA, CDR2 YSLEER. This CDR3 region has 16 residues. The CDR3 here is CASSQEGRGGHNERFF. CDR3 DNA sequence: TGCGCCAGCAGCCAAGAGGGAAGAGGGGGGCACAATGAGCGGTTCTTC.

This clonotype was observed a few times. This chain links TRBV2 with TRBJ1-1; D uncertain. V dropped 3 bases and J dropped 5 bases, with 13 bases sitting between them. CDR3 length equals 14 residues. Germline V gene sequence: CDR1 SNHLY, CDR2 FYNNEI. The DNA of the CDR3 is TGTGCCAGCAGTGAGTCCCTTGGTCATACTGAAGCTTTCTTT. It yields the protein CASSESLGHTEAFF. The entire variable domain, with the rest obtained from reference TRBV2 and TRBJ1-1, is as follows: EPEVTQTPSHQVTQMGQEVILRCVPISNHLYFYWYRQILGQKVEFLVSFYNNEISEKSEIFDDQFSVERPDGSNFTLKIRSTKLEDSAMYFCASSESLGHTEAFFGQGTRLTVV.

This sequence joins TRBV20-1 and TRBJ1-2; no clear D gene. Germline-derived CDR1 and CDR2 are DFQATT and SNEGSKA (reference sequence). V lost 4 bases and J lost 4, with 13 bases in between. The CDR3 sequence is 13 residues long. The CDR3 here is CSATHRVRYGYTF. The CDR3 nucleotides are TGCAGTGCTACCCACCGCGTTCGCTATGGCTACACCTTC.

This clonotype was found a few times. V is TRBV27 and J is TRBJ2-1; D gene uncertain. The germline V gene encodes CDR1 MNHEY and CDR2 SMNVEV (reference sequence). The germline V and J ends were trimmed by 3 bases and 2 bases, with 14 bases remaining between them. There are 16 residues in the CDR3. Here the CDR3 reads CASSLAGPNAYNEQFF. CDR3 sequence (DNA): TGTGCCAGCAGTTTGGCAGGCCCCAACGCCTACAATGAGCAGTTCTTC.

This clonotype appeared a few times. The chain recombines TRBV19 with TRBJ1-1; possible D gene TRBD1, 6 bases. Germline-derived CDR1 and CDR2 are LNHDA and SQIVND (reference sequence). This CDR3 has 13 residues. V lost 3 bases and J 7 bases, leaving 12 bases between the germline ends. CDR3: CASSIGGGGEAFF. CDR3 nucleotides: TGTGCCAGTAGTATTGGAGGGGGGGGTGAAGCTTTCTTT.

The rearrangement uses TRBV7-6 and TRBJ2-1, with D possibly matching TRBD1 (6 bases). The V and J ends lost 2 bases and 4 bases respectively, with 9 bases between them. Looked up from germline, CDR1 is SGHVS and CDR2 is FNYEAQ. The CDR3 sequence is 14 residues long. The CDR3 DNA reads as TGTGCCAGCAGCTTATGGGGGCGATACAATGAGCAGTTCTTC. Protein: CASSLWGRYNEQFF. Supplemented by reference TRBV7-6 and TRBJ2-1, the full variable domain reads GAGVSQSPRYKVTKRGQDVALRCDPISGHVSLYWYRQALGQGPEFLTYFNYEAQQDKSGLPNDRFSAERPEGSISTLTIQRTEQRDSAMYRCASSLWGRYNEQFFGPGTRLTVL.